The 4 T cell receptor beta chains reported below all come from one sample, sequenced in a study of blood T cells in healthy people across ages. Primed by a sample-barcoded 5' primer and a J-beta primer mix, a second PCR proceeded for about 6 to 12 cycles. TCRdb itself ran the 5' RACE reads through MiXCR, one entry per CDR3 protein. The sample yields about 750,000 distinct CDR3 sequences, approximately 55% seen once. Sequencing was performed on blood. These receptors all come from an elderly man in good health.

This clonotype turned up a few times. This rearrangement joins TRBV24-1 to TRBJ1-2; D is uncertain. The CDR3 covers 15 residues. The V gene's germline CDR1 is KGHDR and CDR2 SFDVKD. Trimming cost V 3 bases and J 4 bases, with 14 bases left between them. The CDR3 is CATSDPTASGYGYTF. Here the CDR3 DNA reads TGTGCCACCAGTGATCCCACCGCCTCTGGCTATGGCTACACCTTC.

The chain combines TRBV29-1 with TRBJ2-7, with a tentative D call TRBD1 (6 bases). V was cut by 7 bases and J by 0 bases, with 10 bases left in between. This CDR3 spans 12 amino acids. The germline gives CDR1 SQVTM, CDR2 ANQGSEA. Here the CDR3 reads CSAGHSSYEQYF. The CDR3 DNA follows: TGCAGCGCGGGACACAGCTCCTACGAGCAGTACTTC.

This clonotype was picked up one time. Written as DNA, the CDR3 is TGTGCCAGCAGCCAGGCAGGCCCCAATCAGCCCCAGCATTTT. It specifies CASSQAGPNQPQHF. This rearrangement joins TRBV3-1 to TRBJ1-5, with no clear D. V gave up 3 bases and J gave up 3 bases, with 9 bases separating them. In germline, CDR1 is LGHDT, CDR2 YNNKEL (reference sequence). This CDR3 is 14 amino acids long.

J is TRBJ1-6 and V is TRBV3-1, with 8 bases matching TRBD1. The CDR3 is made up of 15 amino acids. The germline gives CDR1 LGHDT, CDR2 YNNKEL (reference sequence). J gave up 7 bases and V 1 base, and 3 bases lay outside the gene matches. For the CDR3, the DNA is TGTGCCAGCAGCCAAGGGGACAGGCCGAATTCACCCCTCCACTTT. Translating it yields CASSQGDRPNSPLHF.